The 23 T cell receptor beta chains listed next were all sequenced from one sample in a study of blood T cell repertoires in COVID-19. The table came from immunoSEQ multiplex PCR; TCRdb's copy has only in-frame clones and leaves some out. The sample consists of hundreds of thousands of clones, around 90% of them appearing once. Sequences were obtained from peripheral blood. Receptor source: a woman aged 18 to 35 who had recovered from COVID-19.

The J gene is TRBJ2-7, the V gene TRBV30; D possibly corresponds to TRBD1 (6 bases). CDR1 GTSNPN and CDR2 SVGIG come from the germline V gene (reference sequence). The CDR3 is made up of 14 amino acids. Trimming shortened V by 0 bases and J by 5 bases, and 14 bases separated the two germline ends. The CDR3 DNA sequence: TGTGCCTGGAGTGTGGGGGCAGGGCGCGACGAGCAGTACTTC. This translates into CAWSVGAGRDEQYF.

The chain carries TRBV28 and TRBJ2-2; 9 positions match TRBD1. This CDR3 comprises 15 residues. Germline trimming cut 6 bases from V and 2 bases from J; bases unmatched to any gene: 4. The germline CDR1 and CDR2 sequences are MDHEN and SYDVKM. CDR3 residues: CASRPGQGNTGELFF. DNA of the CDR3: TGTGCCAGCAGACCGGGACAGGGAAACACCGGGGAGCTGTTTTTT.

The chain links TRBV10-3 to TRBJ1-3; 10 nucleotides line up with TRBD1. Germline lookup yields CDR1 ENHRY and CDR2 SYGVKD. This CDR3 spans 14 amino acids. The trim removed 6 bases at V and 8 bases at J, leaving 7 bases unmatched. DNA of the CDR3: TGTGCCATCAGCGCGGGACAGGGGAGGGACACCATATATTTT. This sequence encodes CAISAGQGRDTIYF.

CDR3 amino acids: CASSLAGARADTQYF. Here the CDR3 DNA reads TGTGCCAGCAGCTTAGCGGGAGCGAGAGCCGATACGCAGTATTTT. The genes are TRBV13 and TRBJ2-3; maybe TRBD2 (6 bases). Trimming cost V 1 base and J 6 bases, with 14 bases left between them. Germline lookup yields CDR1 PRHDT and CDR2 FYEKMQ (reference sequence). The CDR3 sequence is 15 residues long.

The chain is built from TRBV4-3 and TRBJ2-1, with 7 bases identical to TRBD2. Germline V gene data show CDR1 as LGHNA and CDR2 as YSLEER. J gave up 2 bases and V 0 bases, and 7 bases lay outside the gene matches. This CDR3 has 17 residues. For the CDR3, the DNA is TGCGCCAGCAGCCAAGACCCCTCTAGCGGACCCTACAATGAGCAGTTCTTC. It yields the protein CASSQDPSSGPYNEQFF.

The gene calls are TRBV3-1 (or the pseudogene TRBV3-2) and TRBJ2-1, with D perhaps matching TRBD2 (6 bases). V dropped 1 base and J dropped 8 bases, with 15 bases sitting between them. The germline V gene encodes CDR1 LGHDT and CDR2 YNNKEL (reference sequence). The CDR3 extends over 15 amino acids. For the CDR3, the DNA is TGTGCCAGCAGCCAAGTTGTGGGAGGAGGGGATGAGCAGTTCTTC. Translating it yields CASSQVVGGGDEQFF.

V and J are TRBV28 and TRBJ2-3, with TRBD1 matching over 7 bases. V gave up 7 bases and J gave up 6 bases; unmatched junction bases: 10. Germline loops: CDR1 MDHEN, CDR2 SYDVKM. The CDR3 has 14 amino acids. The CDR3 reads CASNRGQLGDTQYF. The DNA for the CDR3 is TGTGCCAGCAATCGGGGACAGCTAGGGGATACGCAGTATTTT. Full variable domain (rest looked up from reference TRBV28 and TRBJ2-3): DVKVTQSSRYLVKRTGEKVFLECVQDMDHENMFWYRQDPGLGLRLIYFSYDVKMKEKGDIPEGYSVSREKKERFSLILESASTNQTSMYLCASNRGQLGDTQYFGPGTRLTVL.

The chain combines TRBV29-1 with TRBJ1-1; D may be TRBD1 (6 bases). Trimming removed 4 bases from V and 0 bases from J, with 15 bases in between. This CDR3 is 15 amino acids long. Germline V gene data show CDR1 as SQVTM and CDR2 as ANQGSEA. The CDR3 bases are TGCAGCGTTGGGGGAGGGAGGGGGATGAACACTGAAGCTTTCTTT. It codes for CSVGGGRGMNTEAFF. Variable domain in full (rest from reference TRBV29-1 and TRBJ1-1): SAVISQKPSRDICQRGTSLTIQCQVDSQVTMMFWYRQQPGQSLTLIATANQGSEATYESGFVIDKFPISRPNLTFSTLTVSNMSPEDSSIYLCSVGGGRGMNTEAFFGQGTRLTVV.

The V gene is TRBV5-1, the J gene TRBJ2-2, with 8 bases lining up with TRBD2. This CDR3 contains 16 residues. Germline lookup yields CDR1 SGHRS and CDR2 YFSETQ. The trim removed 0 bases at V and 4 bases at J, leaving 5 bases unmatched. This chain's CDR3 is CASSLVGGRITGELFF. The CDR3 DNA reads TGCGCCAGCAGCTTGGTTGGCGGGAGGATCACCGGGGAGCTGTTTTTT.

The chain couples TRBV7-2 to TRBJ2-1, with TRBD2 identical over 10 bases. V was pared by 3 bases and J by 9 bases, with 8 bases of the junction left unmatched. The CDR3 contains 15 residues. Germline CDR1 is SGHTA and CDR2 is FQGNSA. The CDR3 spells CASSLGLAGAGEQFF. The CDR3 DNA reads TGTGCCAGCAGCTTGGGCCTAGCGGGAGCTGGTGAGCAGTTCTTC.

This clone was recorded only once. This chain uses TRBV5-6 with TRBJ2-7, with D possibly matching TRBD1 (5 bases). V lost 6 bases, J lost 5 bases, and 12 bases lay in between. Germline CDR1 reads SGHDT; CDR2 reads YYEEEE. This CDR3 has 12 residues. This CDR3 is CASKKGLDEQYF. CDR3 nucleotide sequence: TGTGCCAGCAAGAAGGGGTTGGACGAGCAGTACTTC.

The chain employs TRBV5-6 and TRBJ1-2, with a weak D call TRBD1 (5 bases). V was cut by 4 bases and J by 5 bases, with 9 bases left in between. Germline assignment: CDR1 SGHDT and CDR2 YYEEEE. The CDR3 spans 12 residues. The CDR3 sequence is CASSPGGYGYTF. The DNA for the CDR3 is TGTGCCAGCAGCCCCGGGGGGTATGGCTACACCTTC.

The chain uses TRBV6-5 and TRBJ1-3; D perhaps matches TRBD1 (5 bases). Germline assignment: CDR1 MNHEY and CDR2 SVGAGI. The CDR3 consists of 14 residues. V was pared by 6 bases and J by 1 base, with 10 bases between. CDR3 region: CASSAGQSGNTIYF. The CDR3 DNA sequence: TGTGCCAGCAGCGCGGGGCAGTCTGGAAACACCATATATTTT.

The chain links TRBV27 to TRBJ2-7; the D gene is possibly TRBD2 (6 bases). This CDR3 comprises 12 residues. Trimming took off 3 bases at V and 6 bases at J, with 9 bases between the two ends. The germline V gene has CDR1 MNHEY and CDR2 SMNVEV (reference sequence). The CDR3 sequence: CASSFPGSEQYF. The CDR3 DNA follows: TGTGCCAGCAGTTTCCCCGGGAGCGAGCAGTACTTC.

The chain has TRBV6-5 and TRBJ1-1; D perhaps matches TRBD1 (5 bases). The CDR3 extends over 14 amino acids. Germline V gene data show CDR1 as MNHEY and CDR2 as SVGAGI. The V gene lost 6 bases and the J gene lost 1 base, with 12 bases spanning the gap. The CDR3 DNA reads TGTGCCAGCAGCCCACGCACAGGGAACACTGAAGCTTTCTTT. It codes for CASSPRTGNTEAFF.

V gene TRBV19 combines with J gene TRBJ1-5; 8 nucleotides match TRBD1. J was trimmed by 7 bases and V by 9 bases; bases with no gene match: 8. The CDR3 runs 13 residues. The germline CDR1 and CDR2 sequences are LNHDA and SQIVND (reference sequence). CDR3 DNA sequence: TGTGCCAGCAAAATGGACAGGGCCCAGCCCCAGCATTTT. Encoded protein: CASKMDRAQPQHF.

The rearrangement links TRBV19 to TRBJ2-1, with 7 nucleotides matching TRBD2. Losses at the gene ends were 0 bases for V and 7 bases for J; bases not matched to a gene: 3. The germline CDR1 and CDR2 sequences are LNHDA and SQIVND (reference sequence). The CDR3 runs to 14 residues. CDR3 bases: TGTGCCAGTAGTATAGATTACGGGAGGAATGAGCAGTTCTTC. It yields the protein CASSIDYGRNEQFF. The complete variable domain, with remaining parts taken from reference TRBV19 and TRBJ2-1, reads DGGITQSPKYLFRKEGQNVTLSCEQNLNHDAMYWYRQDPGQGLRLIYYSQIVNDFQKGDIAEGYSVSREKKESFPLTVTSAQKNPTAFYLCASSIDYGRNEQFFGPGTRLTVL.

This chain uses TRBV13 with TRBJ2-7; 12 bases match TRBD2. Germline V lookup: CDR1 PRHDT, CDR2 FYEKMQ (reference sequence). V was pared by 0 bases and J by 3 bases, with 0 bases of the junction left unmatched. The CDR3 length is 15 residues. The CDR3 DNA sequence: TGTGCCAGCAGCTTAGGGACTAGCGGGAGCTACGAGCAGTACTTC. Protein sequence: CASSLGTSGSYEQYF.

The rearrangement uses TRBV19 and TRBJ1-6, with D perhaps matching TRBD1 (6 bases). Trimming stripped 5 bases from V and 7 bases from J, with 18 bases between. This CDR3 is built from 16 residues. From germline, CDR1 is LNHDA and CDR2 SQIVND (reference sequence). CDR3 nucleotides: TGTGCCAGTAGTTCGAGTCACGGGACACTAAATTCACCCCTCCACTTT. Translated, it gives CASSSSHGTLNSPLHF. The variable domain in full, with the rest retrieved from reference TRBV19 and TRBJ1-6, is DGGITQSPKYLFRKEGQNVTLSCEQNLNHDAMYWYRQDPGQGLRLIYYSQIVNDFQKGDIAEGYSVSREKKESFPLTVTSAQKNPTAFYLCASSSSHGTLNSPLHFGNGTRLTVT.

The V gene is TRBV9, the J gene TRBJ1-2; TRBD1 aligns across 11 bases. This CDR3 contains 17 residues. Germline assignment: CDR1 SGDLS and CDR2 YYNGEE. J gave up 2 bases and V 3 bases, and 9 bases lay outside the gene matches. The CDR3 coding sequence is TGTGCCAGCAGCGGAAGGACAGGGGGCCTCAGGAACTATGGCTACACCTTC. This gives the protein CASSGRTGGLRNYGYTF.

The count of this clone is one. CDR3 amino acids: CASSRTRNEQFF. The CDR3 region has the DNA TGTGCCAGCAGTCGGACACGAAATGAGCAGTTCTTC. The chain recombines TRBV27 with TRBJ2-1; a possible D gene is TRBD1 (5 bases). This CDR3 comprises 12 residues. Germline V gene sequence: CDR1 MNHEY, CDR2 SMNVEV (reference sequence). Trimming removed 5 bases from V and 7 bases from J, with 9 bases in between.

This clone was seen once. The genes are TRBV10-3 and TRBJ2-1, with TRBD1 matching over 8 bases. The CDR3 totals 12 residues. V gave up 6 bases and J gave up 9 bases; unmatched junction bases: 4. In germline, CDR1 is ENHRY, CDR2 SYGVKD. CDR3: CAIRDRAAEQFF. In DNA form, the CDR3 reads TGTGCCATCAGGGACAGGGCTGCTGAGCAGTTCTTC.

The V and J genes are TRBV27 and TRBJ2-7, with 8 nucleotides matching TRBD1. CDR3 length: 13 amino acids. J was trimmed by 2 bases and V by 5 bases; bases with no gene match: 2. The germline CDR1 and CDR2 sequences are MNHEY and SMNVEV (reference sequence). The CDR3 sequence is CASSPTGAYEQYF. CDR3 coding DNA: TGTGCCAGCAGTCCGACAGGGGCCTACGAGCAGTACTTC.